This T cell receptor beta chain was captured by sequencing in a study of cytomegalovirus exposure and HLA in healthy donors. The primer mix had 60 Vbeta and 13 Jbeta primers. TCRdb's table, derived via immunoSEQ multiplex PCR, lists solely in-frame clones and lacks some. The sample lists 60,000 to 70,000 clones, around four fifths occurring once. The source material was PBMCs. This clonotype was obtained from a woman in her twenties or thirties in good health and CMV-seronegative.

In DNA, the CDR3 is TGTGCCAGCAGCCGTTCGCGCGGAGTCGACGAGCAGTACTTC. Amino acids: CASSRSRGVDEQYF. V is TRBV11-2 and J is TRBJ2-7; D unresolved. Trimming left V 5 bases short and J 5 bases short, with 16 bases between. The CDR3 is 14 residues long. Germline CDR1 reads SGHAT; CDR2 reads FQNNGV.